Shown below are 2 T cell receptor beta chains from a single sample sequenced in a study of T cell responses to AZD1222 COVID-19 vaccine. TCRdb keeps only in-frame clones here, not all; method: immunoSEQ multiplex PCR. The sample records roughly 150,000 clones, 80% to 95% being singletons. The sample consisted of peripheral blood, taken on day 0 of AZD1222 vaccination. These receptors were collected from an adult in good health.

The chain has TRBV5-3 and TRBJ2-7; 8 nucleotides agree with TRBD1. TRBV5-3 is sorted into the ORF group, with uncertain function. This CDR3 is built from 17 residues. After removal of 3 bases from V and 1 base from J, the junction contained 12 bases not matched to a gene. CDR3 loop: CARSSPRGQGRSYEQYF. The CDR3 coding sequence is TGTGCCAGAAGCTCACCCCGAGGACAGGGTAGATCCTACGAGCAGTACTTC.

The chain is built from TRBV19 and TRBJ2-1; D ambiguous. Per germline, CDR1 LNHDA and CDR2 SQIVND (reference sequence). The ends were cut back, 5 bases at V and 2 bases at J, with 4 bases in the middle. The CDR3 has 12 amino acids. Written as DNA, the CDR3 is TGTGCCAGTAGTTCAGCCTACAATGAGCAGTTCTTC. Amino acid sequence: CASSSAYNEQFF.